What follows are 25 T cell receptor beta chains derived from one specimen sequenced in a study of cytomegalovirus exposure and HLA in healthy donors. The PCR made use of 60 Vbeta and 13 Jbeta primers. Clones were sequenced by immunoSEQ multiplex PCR, and TCRdb holds only the in-frame ones, with some missing. The sample yields about 150,000 clones, approximately 80% seen once. What was sequenced was PBMCs. These receptors came from a male donor in good health and CMV-seronegative.

The V call is TRBV2, the J call TRBJ2-2, with a possible D match to TRBD1 (6 bases). Germline CDR1 SNHLY, CDR2 FYNNEI. This CDR3 has 16 residues. Trimming stripped 2 bases from V and 6 bases from J, with 16 bases between. CDR3 DNA: TGTGCCAGCAGTGAAAATGTAAACAGGGTGGCCGGGGAGCTGTTTTTT. It translates to CASSENVNRVAGELFF.

V usage is TRBV9 and J usage is TRBJ2-5; the match to TRBD1 covers 10 bases. The CDR3 contains 16 residues. CDR1 SGDLS and CDR2 YYNGEE come from the germline V gene. The junction had 7 bases not matched to a gene; V was cut back by 0 bases and J by 5 bases. In DNA form, the CDR3 reads TGTGCCAGCAGCGTAGTGGGACAGGGGCAGACGGAGACCCAGTACTTC. Protein product: CASSVVGQGQTETQYF. Together with reference TRBV9 and TRBJ2-5, the CDR3 gives the full variable domain: DSGVTQTPKHLITATGQRVTLRCSPRSGDLSVYWYQQSLDQGLQFLIQYYNGEERAKGNILERFSAQQFPDLHSELNLSSLELGDSALYFCASSVVGQGQTETQYFGPGTRLLVL.

The gene calls are TRBV19 and TRBJ1-3; 10 bases are a match to TRBD1. Trimming at V came to 8 bases and at J to 4 bases, leaving 8 bases not matched to a gene. The germline CDR1 and CDR2 sequences are LNHDA and SQIVND (reference sequence). This CDR3 contains 15 residues. DNA for the CDR3: TGTGCCAGTGAGTCGGGACAGGGGCGAGGAAACACCATATATTTT. Encoded protein: CASESGQGRGNTIYF.

V is TRBV25-1 and J is TRBJ2-7; the D is unclear. Between the trimmed V and J ends, which lost 3 bases and 3 bases, there was a span of 18 bases. CDR1 is MGHDK and CDR2 is SYGVNS in the germline V gene. CDR3 length: 16 residues. The CDR3 spells CASSDRRPEFSYEQYF. The CDR3 nucleotides read TGTGCCAGCAGTGATCGGCGGCCCGAATTTAGCTACGAGCAGTACTTC.

The rearrangement uses TRBV6-1 and TRBJ1-2; maybe TRBD1 (5 bases). The ends were cut back, 6 bases at V and 2 bases at J, with 16 bases in the middle. The CDR3 loop spans 15 amino acids. The germline CDR1 and CDR2 sequences are MNHNS and SASEGT. The CDR3 spells CASRGGGGANYGYTF. The CDR3 DNA reads TGTGCCAGCAGGGGGGGAGGAGGCGCGAACTATGGCTACACCTTC.

This clone was counted once. Written as DNA, the CDR3 is TGTGCCAGCAGCCAAGATTATGGCGAAAAACTGTTTTTT. Translation gives CASSQDYGEKLFF. The chain joins TRBV14 to TRBJ1-4; D is unclear. Germline values: CDR1 SGHDN, CDR2 FVKESK. The CDR3 sequence is 13 residues long. V lost 0 bases, J lost 8 bases, and 7 bases lay in between.

CDR3 DNA: TGTGCCACCAGCAGGGGGGGGCGGATCAATCAGCCCCAGCATTTT. Translating it yields CATSRGGRINQPQHF. J is TRBJ1-5 and V is TRBV15; D possibly corresponds to TRBD1 (6 bases). Deletions cut 3 bases from V and 3 bases from J, with 12 bases between. Looked up from germline, CDR1 is LNHNV and CDR2 is YYDKDF (reference sequence). The length of the CDR3 is 15 residues.

CDR3 sequence: CASSLDRATGELFF. The CDR3 DNA is TGTGCCAGCAGTCTAGACAGGGCCACCGGGGAGCTGTTTTTT. V and J are TRBV6-5 and TRBJ2-2; TRBD1 agrees at 7 bases. The trim removed 5 bases at V and 4 bases at J, leaving 4 bases unmatched. The CDR3 covers 14 residues. The germline CDR1 and CDR2 sequences are MNHEY and SVGAGI.

The rearrangement uses TRBV5-6 and TRBJ2-2, with 9 bases aligning to TRBD2. Germline V gene data show CDR1 as SGHDT and CDR2 as YYEEEE. The V and J ends lost 0 bases and 2 bases, in that order; junction bases with no gene match: 8. The CDR3 loop spans 18 amino acids. CDR3 amino acids: CASSLGTRLAENTGELFF. In nucleotides, the CDR3 is TGTGCCAGCAGCTTGGGTACGAGACTAGCGGAAAACACCGGGGAGCTGTTTTTT.

This clone was observed a handful of times. The V gene is TRBV9, the J gene TRBJ2-3, with 9 bases identical to TRBD2. J gave up 4 bases and V 6 bases, and 9 bases lay outside the gene matches. Germline lookup yields CDR1 SGDLS and CDR2 YYNGEE. The CDR3 extends over 15 amino acids. CDR3 in amino acids: CASTFSGSGADTQYF. The DNA of the CDR3 is TGTGCCAGCACCTTTAGCGGGAGTGGGGCAGATACGCAGTATTTT. The complete variable domain, with remaining parts taken from reference TRBV9 and TRBJ2-3, reads DSGVTQTPKHLITATGQRVTLRCSPRSGDLSVYWYQQSLDQGLQFLIQYYNGEERAKGNILERFSAQQFPDLHSELNLSSLELGDSALYFCASTFSGSGADTQYFGPGTRLTVL.

The chain has TRBV29-1 and TRBJ2-4; 7 bases match TRBD1. The CDR3 is 14 amino acids. J lost 0 bases, V lost 7 bases, and 6 bases had no gene match. CDR1 is SQVTM, CDR2 ANQGSEA, per germline. The CDR3 nucleotides are TGCAGCGCAGGGGGTGGACTAGCCAAAAACATTCAGTACTTC. Protein: CSAGGGLAKNIQYF.

The chain carries TRBV5-6 and TRBJ2-5; TRBD2 agrees at 8 bases. Looked up from germline, CDR1 is SGHDT and CDR2 is YYEEEE. This CDR3 comprises 17 residues. V lost 0 bases and J lost 1; bases outside the gene matches: 8. CDR3 in amino acids: CASSLGMRLATQETQYF. The CDR3 DNA sequence: TGTGCCAGCAGCTTGGGTATGAGACTAGCGACCCAAGAGACCCAGTACTTC.

The chain links TRBV18 to TRBJ1-5; 9 nucleotides line up with TRBD1. Germline V lookup: CDR1 KGHSH, CDR2 LQKENI. Unmatched junction bases numbered 8, after V lost 5 bases and J lost 6 bases. The CDR3 spans 15 residues. CDR3 sequence reads: CASSGGQGGFQPQHF. The CDR3, as DNA: TGTGCCAGCTCAGGGGGACAGGGAGGATTTCAGCCCCAGCATTTT.

The rearrangement uses TRBV7-2 and TRBJ1-5; 9 bases map to TRBD1. Per germline, CDR1 SGHTA and CDR2 FQGNSA. V dropped 3 bases and J dropped 2; count of bases not matched to a gene: 2. This CDR3 contains 15 residues. CDR3 coding DNA: TGTGCCAGCAGCTTTTGGACAGGGGGCAATCAGCCCCAGCATTTT. Its protein is CASSFWTGGNQPQHF. Complete variable domain (other parts from reference TRBV7-2 and TRBJ1-5): GAGVSQSPSNKVTEKGKDVELRCDPISGHTALYWYRQSLGQGLEFLIYFQGNSAPDKSGLPSDRFSAERTGGSVSTLTIQRTQQEDSAVYLCASSFWTGGNQPQHFGDGTRLSIL.

This clone was seen a few times. This chain uses TRBV28 with TRBJ2-2, with a tentative D call TRBD2 (6 bases). Per the germline V gene, CDR1 is MDHEN and CDR2 is SYDVKM. The ends were cut back, 5 bases at V and 6 bases at J, with 13 bases in the middle. The CDR3 totals 14 residues. The CDR3 coding sequence is TGTGCCAGCAGTCGTACCCCGGGGGCCGGGGAGCTGTTTTTT. Its protein is CASSRTPGAGELFF.

This chain connects TRBV2 to TRBJ1-2, with D possibly TRBD1 on 5 matching bases. The CDR3 runs 14 residues. CDR1 SNHLY and CDR2 FYNNEI come from the germline V gene. V lost 5 bases and J lost 4, with 14 bases in between. CDR3 loop: CASSKTDHGYGYTF. The CDR3 nucleotides read TGTGCCAGCAGTAAGACAGACCACGGCTATGGCTACACCTTC.

The chain carries TRBV5-1 and TRBJ2-3; 11 bases are a match to TRBD2. The CDR3 is 16 amino acids. CDR1 is SGHRS and CDR2 is YFSETQ in the germline V gene. The trim removed 4 bases at V and 2 bases at J, leaving 6 bases unmatched. The CDR3 DNA sequence: TGCGCCAGCAGCCAGACTAGCGGGATTGTCACAGATACGCAGTATTTT. Protein: CASSQTSGIVTDTQYF. The full variable domain, completed using reference TRBV5-1 and TRBJ2-3, is KAGVTQTPRYLIKTRGQQVTLSCSPISGHRSVSWYQQTPGQGLQFLFEYFSETQRNKGNFPGRFSGRQFSNSRSEMNVSTLELGDSALYLCASSQTSGIVTDTQYFGPGTRLTVL.

The rearrangement uses TRBV19 and TRBJ2-7; TRBD2 matches at 9 bases. The CDR3 extends over 15 amino acids. The germline V gene encodes CDR1 LNHDA and CDR2 SQIVND (reference sequence). The junction had 14 bases not matched to a gene; V was cut back by 7 bases and J by 7 bases. This CDR3 is CASTLTQAGGAEQYF. The CDR3, as DNA: TGTGCCAGTACCCTTACTCAAGCGGGAGGTGCGGAGCAGTACTTC.

The chain couples TRBV19 to TRBJ2-6; TRBD2 aligns across 7 bases. With 8 bases clipped from V and 0 bases from J, the junction kept 16 bases outside the gene matches. Germline V gene lookup returns CDR1 LNHDA and CDR2 SQIVND (reference sequence). This CDR3 contains 19 residues. The CDR3 is CASVGGLRRASSGANVLTF. The CDR3 coding sequence is TGTGCCAGTGTCGGGGGACTACGGCGCGCTAGCTCTGGGGCCAACGTCCTGACTTTC.

This clone was found a few times. This chain joins TRBV11-3 and TRBJ1-3; TRBD1 matches 8 bases. V was clipped by 3 bases and J by 4 bases; unmatched bases: 2. From germline, CDR1 is SGHNT and CDR2 YENEEA. There are 14 residues in the CDR3. CDR3 in amino acids: CASSLTGVGNTIYF. CDR3 DNA sequence: TGTGCCAGCAGCTTGACAGGGGTCGGAAACACCATATATTTT.

The V and J genes are TRBV5-1 and TRBJ1-2; weak D call: TRBD1 (5 bases). V was shortened by 0 bases and J by 4 bases, with 13 bases between the two germline ends. The CDR3 spans 15 residues. The germline V gene encodes CDR1 SGHRS and CDR2 YFSETQ. The CDR3 protein is CASSLGLGAPYGYTF. In DNA, the CDR3 is TGCGCCAGCAGCTTGGGTTTAGGGGCGCCCTATGGCTACACCTTC.

This clone was seen a few times. J is TRBJ2-7 and V is TRBV4-1, with a weak D call TRBD2 (6 bases). Germline V gene sequence: CDR1 MGHRA, CDR2 YSYEKL. The CDR3 has 14 amino acids. V lost 4 bases, J lost 4 bases, and 14 bases lay in between. Here the CDR3 reads CASSPKLAGYEQYF. Here the CDR3 DNA reads TGCGCCAGCAGCCCCAAACTGGCGGGGTACGAGCAGTACTTC.

This clone was recorded only once. The chain couples TRBV6-5 to TRBJ2-3, with D possibly matching TRBD1 (5 bases). The CDR3 runs 15 residues. Germline V gene data show CDR1 as MNHEY and CDR2 as SVGAGI. V dropped 2 bases and J dropped 2 bases, with 11 bases sitting between them. CDR3 loop: CASSYKGFPTDTQYF. CDR3 DNA sequence: TGTGCCAGCAGTTACAAGGGGTTCCCCACAGATACGCAGTATTTT.

The genes are TRBV7-9 and TRBJ2-7; no firm D call. This CDR3 has 14 residues. The V end lost 1 base, the J end lost 2 bases, and 9 bases lay between the germline ends. Germline V gene sequence: CDR1 SEHNR, CDR2 FQNEAQ (reference sequence). CDR3 region: CASSLDPDTYEQYF. The CDR3 nucleotides read TGTGCCAGCAGCTTAGATCCAGATACCTACGAGCAGTACTTC. Combining the CDR3 with reference TRBV7-9 and TRBJ2-7 gives the whole variable domain DTGVSQNPRHKITKRGQNVTFRCDPISEHNRLYWYRQTLGQGPEFLTYFQNEAQLEKSRLLSDRFSAERPKGSFSTLEIQRTEQGDSAMYLCASSLDPDTYEQYFGPGTRLTVT.

The CDR3 reads CASSMGQGSNEQFF. The CDR3 DNA is TGTGCCAGCAGCATGGGACAGGGCAGCAATGAGCAGTTCTTC. This rearrangement joins TRBV7-3 to TRBJ2-1; 9 bases align to TRBD1. J lost 6 bases, V lost 5 bases, and 5 bases had no gene match. Germline V CDR1 and CDR2: SGHTA, FQGTGA. The CDR3 has 14 amino acids.